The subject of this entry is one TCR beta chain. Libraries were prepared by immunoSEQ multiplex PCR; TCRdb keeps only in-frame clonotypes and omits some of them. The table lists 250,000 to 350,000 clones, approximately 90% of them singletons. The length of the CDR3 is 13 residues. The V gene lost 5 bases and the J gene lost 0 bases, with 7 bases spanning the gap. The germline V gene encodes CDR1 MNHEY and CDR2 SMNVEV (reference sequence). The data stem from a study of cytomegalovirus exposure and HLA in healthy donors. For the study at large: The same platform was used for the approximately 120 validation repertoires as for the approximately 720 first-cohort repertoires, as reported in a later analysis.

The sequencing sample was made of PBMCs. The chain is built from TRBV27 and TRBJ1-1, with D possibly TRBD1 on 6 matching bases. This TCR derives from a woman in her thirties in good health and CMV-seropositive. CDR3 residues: CASSGQLNTEAFF. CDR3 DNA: TGTGCCAGCAGTGGACAGCTGAACACTGAAGCTTTCTTT.